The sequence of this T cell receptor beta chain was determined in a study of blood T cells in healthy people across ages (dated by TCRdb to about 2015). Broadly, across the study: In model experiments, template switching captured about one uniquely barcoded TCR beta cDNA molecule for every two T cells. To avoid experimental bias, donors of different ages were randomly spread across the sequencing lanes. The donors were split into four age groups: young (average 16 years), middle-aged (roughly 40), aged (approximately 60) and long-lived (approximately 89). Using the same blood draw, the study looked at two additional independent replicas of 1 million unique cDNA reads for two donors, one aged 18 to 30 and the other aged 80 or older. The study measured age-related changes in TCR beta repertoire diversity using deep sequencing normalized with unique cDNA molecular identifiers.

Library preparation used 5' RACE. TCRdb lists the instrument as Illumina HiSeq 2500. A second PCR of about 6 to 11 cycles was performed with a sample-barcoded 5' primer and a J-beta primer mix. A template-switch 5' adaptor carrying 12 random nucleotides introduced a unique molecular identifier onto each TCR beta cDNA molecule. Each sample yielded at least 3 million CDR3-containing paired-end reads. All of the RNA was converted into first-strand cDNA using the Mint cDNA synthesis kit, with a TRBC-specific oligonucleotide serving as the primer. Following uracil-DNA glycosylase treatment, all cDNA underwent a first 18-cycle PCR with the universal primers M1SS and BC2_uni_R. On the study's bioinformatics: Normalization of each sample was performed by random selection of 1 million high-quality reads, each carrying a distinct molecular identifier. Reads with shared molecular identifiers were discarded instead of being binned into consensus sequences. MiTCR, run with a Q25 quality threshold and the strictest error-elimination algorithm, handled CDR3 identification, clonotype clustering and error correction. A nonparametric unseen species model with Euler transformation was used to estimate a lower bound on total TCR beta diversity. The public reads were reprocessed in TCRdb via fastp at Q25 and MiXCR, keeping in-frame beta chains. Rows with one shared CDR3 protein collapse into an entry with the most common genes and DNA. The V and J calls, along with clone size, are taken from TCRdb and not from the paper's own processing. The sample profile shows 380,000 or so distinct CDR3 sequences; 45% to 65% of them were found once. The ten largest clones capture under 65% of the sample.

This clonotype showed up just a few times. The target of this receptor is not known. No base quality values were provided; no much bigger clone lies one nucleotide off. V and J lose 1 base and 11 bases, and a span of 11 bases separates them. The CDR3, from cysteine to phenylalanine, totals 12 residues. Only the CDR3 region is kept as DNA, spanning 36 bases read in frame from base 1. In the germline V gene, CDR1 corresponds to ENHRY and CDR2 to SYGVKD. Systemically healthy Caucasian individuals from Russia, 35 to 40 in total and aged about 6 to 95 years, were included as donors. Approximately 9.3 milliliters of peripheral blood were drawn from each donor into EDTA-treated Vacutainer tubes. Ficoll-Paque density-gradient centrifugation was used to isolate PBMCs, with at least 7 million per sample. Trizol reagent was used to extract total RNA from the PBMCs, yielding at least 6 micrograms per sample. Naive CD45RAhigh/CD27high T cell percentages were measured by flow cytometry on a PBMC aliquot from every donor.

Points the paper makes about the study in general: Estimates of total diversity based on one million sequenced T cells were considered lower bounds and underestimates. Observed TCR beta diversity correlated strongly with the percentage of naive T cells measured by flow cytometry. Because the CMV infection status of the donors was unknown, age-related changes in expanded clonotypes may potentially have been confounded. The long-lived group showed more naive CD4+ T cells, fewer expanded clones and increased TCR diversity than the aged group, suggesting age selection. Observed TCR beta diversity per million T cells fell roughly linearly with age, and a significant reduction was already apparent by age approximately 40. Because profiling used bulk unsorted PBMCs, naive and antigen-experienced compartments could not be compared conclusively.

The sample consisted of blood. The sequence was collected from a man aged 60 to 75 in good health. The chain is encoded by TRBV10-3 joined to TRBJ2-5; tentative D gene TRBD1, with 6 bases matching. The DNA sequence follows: TGTGCCATCAGTGAGTACTCTCAGGGGCAGTACTTC. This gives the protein CAISEYSQGQYF.